A single sample is the source of the 27 T cell receptor beta chains below, sequenced in a study of human T cells and chemical hapten exposure. The time point: pre-sensitization, week 0. Stated treatment: therapeutic diphenylcyclopropenone sensitization with weekly scalp DPC. One entry per CDR3 protein, called by TCRdb with MiXCR from the RACE reads. Found here are over 300,000 distinct CDR3 sequences, about 5.1% of them singletons; the top ten hold 2.5% to 3%. The sample was whole blood, taken in connection with sensitization to the hapten diphenylcyclopropenone (DPC). Source of these receptors: a woman aged 50 to 60 with alopecia areata. Some clones in this sample may be carry-over from other donors' samples.

This clonotype was found many times. The chain recombines TRBV11-2 with TRBJ2-1, with D possibly TRBD1 on 5 matching bases. The CDR3 contains 15 residues. Germline V lookup: CDR1 SGHAT, CDR2 FQNNGV. V lost 8 bases to trimming and J lost 0 bases, with 14 bases between them. The CDR3: CASVLGLSSYNEQFF. DNA of the CDR3: TGTGCCAGCGTTCTGGGGCTTAGCTCCTACAATGAGCAGTTCTTC.

This chain links TRBV29-1 with TRBJ2-7; possible D gene TRBD2, 5 bases. Trimming stripped 3 bases from V and 4 bases from J, with 7 bases between. CDR1 and CDR2 from the germline V gene are SQVTM and ANQGSEA. CDR3 size: 11 residues. Here the CDR3 reads CSVEAGYEQYF. The CDR3 nucleotides are TGCAGCGTTGAGGCGGGTTACGAGCAGTACTTC.

This clonotype has more than one count but fewer than ten. The J gene is TRBJ2-5, the V gene TRBV6-2 or TRBV6-3, with TRBD2 matching 9 bases. V was clipped by 6 bases and J by 4 bases; unmatched bases: 9. CDR1 and CDR2 from the germline V gene are MNHEY and SVGEGT. The CDR3 is made up of 15 amino acids. CDR3 DNA: TGTGCCAGCAGGAAGACTAGCGGCCCATCAGAGACCCAGTACTTC. Translating gives CASRKTSGPSETQYF.

This clonotype has ten or more counts. V and J are TRBV6-2 or TRBV6-3 and TRBJ1-5; D uncertain. Trimming took off 0 bases at V and 4 bases at J, with 10 bases between the two ends. The length of the CDR3 is 15 residues. Germline CDR1 is MNHEY and CDR2 is SVGEGT. For the CDR3, the DNA is TGTGCCAGCAGTTACTCAGGGCTTTGGAATCAGCCCCAGCATTTT. It specifies CASSYSGLWNQPQHF.

The chain uses TRBV3-1 and TRBJ2-3, with a tentative D call TRBD2 (6 bases). In germline, CDR1 is LGHDT, CDR2 YNNKEL (reference sequence). The CDR3 has 15 residues. The V end was cut by 1 base, the J end by 4 bases, with 12 bases between. Here the CDR3 DNA reads TGTGCCAGCAGCCAAGGATTGGAGGGGTCAGATACGCAGTATTTT. The encoded protein is CASSQGLEGSDTQYF.

This clonotype turned up a few times. CDR3 DNA sequence: TGTGCCAGCAGCTTTCAAACAGGGGGCACAGATACGCAGTATTTT. It yields the protein CASSFQTGGTDTQYF. V usage is TRBV7-2 and J usage is TRBJ2-3; TRBD1 aligns across 7 bases. V gave up 3 bases and J gave up 1 base; unmatched junction bases: 4. There are 15 residues in the CDR3. Germline assignment: CDR1 SGHTA and CDR2 FQGNSA.

This clonotype was recorded many times. V gene TRBV12-3 or TRBV12-4 combines with J gene TRBJ2-5; D unresolved. V lost 3 bases and J 3 bases, leaving 8 bases between the germline ends. The CDR3 spans 13 residues. CDR3 nucleotide sequence: TGTGCCAGCAGTTTGATTGGGGAAGAGACCCAGTACTTC. It translates to CASSLIGEETQYF.

This clonotype was seen ten or more times. The chain joins TRBV29-1 to TRBJ2-6, with D unclear. Trimming cost V 3 bases and J 0 bases, with 12 bases left between them. The germline CDR1 and CDR2 sequences are SQVTM and ANQGSEA. This CDR3 comprises 16 residues. CDR3 nucleotides: TGCAGCGTTGATTCGGCAGACCCCTCTGGGGCCAACGTCCTGACTTTC. This codes for CSVDSADPSGANVLTF. The complete variable domain, with remaining parts taken from reference TRBV29-1 and TRBJ2-6, reads SAVISQKPSRDICQRGTSLTIQCQVDSQVTMMFWYRQQPGQSLTLIATANQGSEATYESGFVIDKFPISRPNLTFSTLTVSNMSPEDSSIYLCSVDSADPSGANVLTFGAGSRLTVL.

This clonotype was found a few times. CDR3: CSVVRDSPYEQYF. CDR3 nucleotide sequence: TGCAGCGTTGTTCGGGACAGCCCCTACGAGCAGTACTTC. The rearrangement uses TRBV29-1 and TRBJ2-7; 7 bases agree with TRBD1. From germline, CDR1 is SQVTM and CDR2 ANQGSEA. J was trimmed by 2 bases and V by 4 bases; bases with no gene match: 5. The CDR3 spans 13 residues.

The V and J genes are TRBV29-1 and TRBJ1-2; possibly TRBD1 for D (5 bases). Trimming left V 6 bases short and J 0 bases short, with 14 bases between. Germline V gene sequence: CDR1 SQVTM, CDR2 ANQGSEA. The CDR3 totals 14 residues. The CDR3 nucleotides read TGCAGCGTGGACCAGGGCACAACTAACTATGGCTACACCTTC. Translated, it gives CSVDQGTTNYGYTF.

At least ten counts were recorded for this clonotype. This chain links TRBV11-2 with TRBJ2-1, with 8 nucleotides matching TRBD2. This CDR3 is 16 amino acids long. Germline assignment: CDR1 SGHAT and CDR2 FQNNGV. Germline trimming cut 5 bases from V and 7 bases from J; bases unmatched to any gene: 13. The CDR3 region is CASSPKARGAGNEQFF. The CDR3, as DNA: TGTGCCAGCAGCCCGAAGGCGCGGGGGGCGGGGAATGAGCAGTTCTTC. The full variable domain, rest sourced from reference TRBV11-2 and TRBJ2-1, is EAGVAQSPRYKIIEKRQSVAFWCNPISGHATLYWYQQILGQGPKLLIQFQNNGVVDDSQLPKDRFSAERLKGVDSTLKIQPAKLEDSAVYLCASSPKARGAGNEQFFGPGTRLTVL.

The table lists this clonotype with a few counts. The chain is built from TRBV12-3 or TRBV12-4 and TRBJ2-2, with 12 bases lining up with TRBD1. With 5 bases clipped from V and 2 bases from J, the junction kept 0 bases outside the gene matches. This CDR3 is 15 amino acids long. CDR3 residues: CASSGTGGNTGELFF. The CDR3 DNA is TGTGCCAGCAGTGGGACAGGGGGCAACACCGGGGAGCTGTTTTTT.

V gene TRBV3-1 combines with J gene TRBJ1-1; 7 positions agree with TRBD1. CDR1 is LGHDT, CDR2 YNNKEL, per germline (reference sequence). The ends lost 1 base at V and 1 base at J; junction bases unmatched: 6. There are 16 residues in the CDR3. CDR3 in DNA: TGTGCCAGCAGCCAAGCCCCGGGACAGAGGAACACTGAAGCTTTCTTT. Amino acid sequence: CASSQAPGQRNTEAFF.

This clonotype was counted ten times or more. The chain links TRBV6-5 to TRBJ1-4, with 9 bases matching TRBD1. CDR1 is MNHEY and CDR2 is SVGAGI in the germline V gene. With 6 bases clipped from V and 7 bases from J, the junction kept 6 bases outside the gene matches. The CDR3 length is 14 residues. For the CDR3, the DNA is TGTGCCAGCAGATCCGGGACAGGGTTTGAAAAACTGTTTTTT. It yields the protein CASRSGTGFEKLFF.

This clonotype was counted a few times. The genes are TRBV7-8 and TRBJ2-4, with 10 bases aligning to TRBD1. The CDR3 extends over 17 amino acids. Germline V gene lookup returns CDR1 SGHVS and CDR2 FQNEAQ. The junction had 10 bases not matched to a gene; V was cut back by 8 bases and J by 0 bases. The CDR3 sequence is CASGQTGGIGAKNIQYF. The CDR3 DNA follows: TGTGCCAGCGGCCAGACAGGGGGCATCGGAGCCAAAAACATTCAGTACTTC. Based on the CDR3 plus reference TRBV7-8 and TRBJ2-4, the full variable domain is GAGVSQSPRYKVAKRGQDVALRCDPISGHVSLFWYQQALGQGPEFLTYFQNEAQLDKSGLPSDRFFAERPEGSVSTLKIQRTQQEDSAVYLCASGQTGGIGAKNIQYFGAGTRLSVL.

This clonotype was detected a few times. The chain uses TRBV12-3 or TRBV12-4 and TRBJ1-4; D remains ambiguous. The CDR3 is made up of 14 amino acids. V was clipped by 2 bases and J by 0 bases, with 4 bases between them. The DNA for the CDR3 is TGTGCCAGCAGTTTAAAAACAACTAATGAAAAACTGTTTTTT. Its translation: CASSLKTTNEKLFF.

This clonotype was recorded many times. The chain joins TRBV4-3 to TRBJ2-5; D may be TRBD2 (6 bases). The CDR3 runs 14 residues. Germline V CDR1 and CDR2: LGHNA, YSLEER. Trimming cost V 1 base and J 5 bases, with 11 bases left between them. DNA of the CDR3: TGCGCCAGCAGCCAAGCGGGAGAGGGTGAGACCCAGTACTTC. Its protein is CASSQAGEGETQYF.

This clonotype turned up a few times. The chain joins TRBV4-1 to TRBJ2-3; TRBD2 agrees at 9 bases. CDR3 size: 17 residues. J was trimmed by 2 bases and V by 2 bases; bases with no gene match: 8. From germline, CDR1 is MGHRA and CDR2 YSYEKL. The CDR3 here is CASSQPRAGGATDTQYF. CDR3 sequence (DNA): TGCGCCAGCAGCCAACCTCGAGCGGGGGGAGCCACAGATACGCAGTATTTT.

This clonotype was picked up many times. V and J are TRBV6-5 and TRBJ1-6; D gene unclear. V lost 4 bases and J lost 10, with 11 bases in between. Germline V lookup: CDR1 MNHEY, CDR2 SVGAGI. CDR3 length: 13 residues. CDR3 DNA sequence: TGTGCCAGCAGTTCCTTCGAAAGATCACCCCTCCACTTT. This sequence encodes CASSSFERSPLHF.

Here the CDR3 DNA reads TGTGCTAGTGGTTTGGCGGTAGTAACCCATAGCAATCAGCCCCAGCATTTT. This sequence encodes CASGLAVVTHSNQPQHF. The J gene is TRBJ1-5, the V gene TRBV12-5; D unclear. Germline V CDR1 and CDR2: LGHNT, FRNRAP. The CDR3 loop spans 17 amino acids. Trimming removed 1 base at V and 0 bases at J, with 13 bases between.

This clonotype was observed at least ten times. The chain joins TRBV12-5 to TRBJ2-5; D might be TRBD2 (5 bases). The CDR3 has 12 amino acids. V was cut by 2 bases and J by 4 bases, with 5 bases left in between. CDR1 and CDR2 (germline): LGHNT, FRNRAP. CDR3 coding DNA: TGTGCTAGTGGTTTGAGCGGAGAGACCCAGTACTTC. This translates into CASGLSGETQYF. Together with reference TRBV12-5 and TRBJ2-5, the CDR3 gives the full variable domain: DARVTQTPRHKVTEMGQEVTMRCQPILGHNTVFWYRQTMMQGLELLAYFRNRAPLDDSGMPKDRFSAEMPDATLATLKIQPSEPRDSAVYFCASGLSGETQYFGPGTRLLVL.

This clonotype was found many times. CDR3 nucleotide sequence: TGTGCCAGCAGCTTAGATACCGTATCGCCCCAGCATTTT. Translating it yields CASSLDTVSPQHF. This rearrangement joins TRBV11-2 to TRBJ1-5, with no clear D. The CDR3 runs 13 residues. Trimming cost V 0 bases and J 9 bases, with 9 bases left between them. Germline CDR1 and CDR2: SGHAT and FQNNGV.

The table lists this clonotype with many counts. The rearrangement joins TRBV11-2 to TRBJ2-7, with D possibly matching TRBD1 (5 bases). The CDR3 is 15 amino acids. V gave up 2 bases and J gave up 2 bases, with 13 bases separating them. CDR1 and CDR2 (germline): SGHAT, FQNNGV. CDR3 nucleotides: TGTGCCAGCAGCTTAATTGGTGCAGGGCCCTACGAGCAGTACTTC. Amino acid sequence: CASSLIGAGPYEQYF.

The CDR3 bases are TGTGCCAGCAGTGTGACTACTCCATCCCCCCCAAATACGCAGTATTTT. Translating gives CASSVTTPSPPNTQYF. The chain couples TRBV27 to TRBJ2-3; D possibly corresponds to TRBD2 (5 bases). The V gene's germline CDR1 is MNHEY and CDR2 SMNVEV (reference sequence). V was pared by 5 bases and J by 7 bases, with 22 bases between. This CDR3 contains 16 residues.

A note on this clonotype: Possible read error: a much larger clone is one base away. The chain carries TRBV6-6 and TRBJ2-7, with a weak D call TRBD2 (6 bases). The CDR3 contains 13 residues. In germline, CDR1 is MNHNY, CDR2 SVGAGI (reference sequence). Deletions cut 2 bases from V and 5 bases from J, with 10 bases between. The CDR3 nucleotides are TGTGCCAGCAGTTACACCAGACTAGACGAGCAGTACTTC. Protein product: CASSYTRLDEQYF.

This clonotype was found a few times. The chain links TRBV20-1 to TRBJ1-2, with TRBD1 as a possible D gene (5 bases). Trimming took 0 bases from V and 2 from J, leaving 16 bases between them. Germline V lookup: CDR1 DFQATT, CDR2 SNEGSKA (reference sequence). The CDR3 contains 16 residues. The CDR3 loop reads CSARDIVGEVNYGYTF. Written as DNA, the CDR3 is TGCAGTGCTAGAGATATCGTAGGGGAGGTGAACTATGGCTACACCTTC.

This clonotype was seen many times. The chain has TRBV4-1 and TRBJ2-3, with 8 bases identical to TRBD2. The CDR3 sequence is 16 residues long. Germline CDR1 reads MGHRA; CDR2 reads YSYEKL. J lost 1 base, V lost 4 bases, and 7 bases had no gene match. The CDR3 loop reads CASSLTQAGGTDTQYF. The CDR3 DNA reads as TGCGCCAGCAGCCTGACACAAGCGGGGGGCACAGATACGCAGTATTTT.